This TCR beta chain derives from a study of T cell repertoires in ileal Crohn's disease. Background on the study: About half of patients got postoperative therapy: roughly 12 thiopurines, over 15 anti-TNF. Study conclusions and caveats: Sorted CD8 T cells held more high-frequency clones than CD4. Every patient over 26.8% clonality showed endoscopic recurrence. Active smokers at surgery had more clonal expansions than non-smokers.

The time point was: neoterminal ileum biopsy at postoperative endoscopy, about 6 months after surgery. TCRdb's copy holds only in-frame clones and misses some; the assay was immunoSEQ multiplex PCR. Here the sample spans about 13,000 clones, more than 65% being singletons. The CDR3 covers 14 residues. CDR1 and CDR2 from the germline V gene are SEHNR and FQNEAQ (reference sequence). Deletions cut 5 bases from V and 7 bases from J, with 12 bases between. The count of this clone is one. Its specificity is not known. This TCR came from an adult with Crohn's disease. The sequencing sample was made of ileal tissue. The V and J genes are TRBV7-9 and TRBJ1-6; D is ambiguous. The CDR3 protein is CASSLQGFNSPLHF. For the CDR3, the DNA is TGTGCCAGCAGCCTACAAGGGTTCAATTCACCCCTCCACTTT.